The T cell receptor beta chain described here comes from a study of human T cells and chemical hapten exposure. Background on the study: 2% DPC applied to a roughly 2 cm by roughly 2 cm arm area sensitized donors. Regarding the study as a whole: With DPC sensitization, TCRs exceeding 1 in 1000 frequency showed no change.

TCRdb re-called the RACE reads with MiXCR, one entry per CDR3 protein. The profile shows more than 45,000 distinct CDR3 sequences, roughly 12% of them singletons. The CDR3 runs 15 residues. Trimming took off 3 bases at V and 2 bases at J, with 13 bases between the two ends. Germline V gene sequence: CDR1 ENHRY, CDR2 SYGVKD. The sample's time point: patch test 3, about 24 weeks after DPC sensitization. This sample's treatment: therapeutic diphenylcyclopropenone sensitization with weekly scalp DPC. Extraction yielded total RNA from whole blood (unfractionated). This clonotype was detected ten times or more. Its target is not known.

The clonotype originates from a man under 40 with alopecia areata. Some clones in this sample may be carry-over from other donors' samples. Sequencing used whole blood, obtained in connection with sensitization to the hapten diphenylcyclopropenone (DPC). The chain couples TRBV10-3 to TRBJ2-5; tentative D call: TRBD2 (7 bases). DNA for the CDR3: TGTGCCATCAGTGACGCGGGGGCGAGACAAGAGACCCAGTACTTC. Encoded protein: CAISDAGARQETQYF.